The clone carrying this T cell receptor beta chain occurred many times. The antigen is not known. This record comes from a study of T cells in Graves' hyperthyroidism and ophthalmopathy. Study-level information: Blood was drawn when the patient was first diagnosed and still untreated.

This CDR3 spans 14 amino acids. The ends were cut back, 3 bases at V and 6 bases at J, with 14 bases in the middle. The germline V gene encodes CDR1 MDHEN and CDR2 SYDVKM. General observations from the study: A 13 V-J model separated ophthalmopathy from stable hyperthyroidism.

The investigators amplified TCR beta CDR3 regions from RNA transcripts. First-round RT-PCR targeting the TCR CDR3 was performed with the HTBI primer set. TCRdb re-analysed the multiplex PCR reads in MiXCR, keeping a single row per CDR3 protein. The data hold hundreds of thousands of distinct CDR3 sequences, with about 15% observed a single time. The PBMCs were taken from approximately 9.7 ml of fresh peripheral blood. Source material: blood. This TCR came from a woman between 35 and 50 years old with Graves' ophthalmopathy. This chain connects TRBV28 to TRBJ1-2; D unresolved. The CDR3 DNA reads as TGTGCCAGCAGTTTTCCCCATATTTATGATGGCTACACCTTC. Amino acid sequence: CASSFPHIYDGYTF.